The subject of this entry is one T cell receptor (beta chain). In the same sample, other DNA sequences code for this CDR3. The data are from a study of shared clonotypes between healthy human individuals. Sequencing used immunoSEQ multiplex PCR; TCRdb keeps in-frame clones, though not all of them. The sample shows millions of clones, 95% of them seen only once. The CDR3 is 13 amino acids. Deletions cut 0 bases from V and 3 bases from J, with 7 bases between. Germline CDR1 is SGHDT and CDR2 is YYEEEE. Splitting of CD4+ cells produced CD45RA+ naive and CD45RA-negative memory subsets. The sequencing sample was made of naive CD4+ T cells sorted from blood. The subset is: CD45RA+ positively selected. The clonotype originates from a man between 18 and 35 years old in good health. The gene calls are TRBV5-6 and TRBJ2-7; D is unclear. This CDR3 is CASSLASGYEQYF. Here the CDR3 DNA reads TGTGCCAGCAGCTTGGCTTCGGGCTACGAGCAGTACTTC. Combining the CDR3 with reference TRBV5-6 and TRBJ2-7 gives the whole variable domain DAGVTQSPTHLIKTRGQQVTLRCSPKSGHDTVSWYQQALGQGPQFIFQYYEEEERQRGNFPDRFSGHQFPNYSSELNVNALLLGDSALYLCASSLASGYEQYFGPGTRLTVT.